This TCR beta chain is drawn from a study of cytomegalovirus exposure and HLA in healthy donors (dated by TCRdb to the late 2010s). For the study in its entirety: An earlier analysis of 550 to 700 of the donors reported 250 to 300 Gb of sequence data and some 120 million unique TCR beta sequences from 150 million to 200 million T cells. Rather than using new phenotypic data, the later analysis identified candidate immune exposures from TCR beta sequences and from how often those sequences occurred across donors. All discovery cohort repertoires had been generated using a single sequencing platform. Genome-wide SNP genotypes for about three fifths of the roughly 700 donors were used in a later genetic analysis, which treated that subset as a discovery cohort. The aim of the study was to test whether cataloging public T cell receptors could identify signatures of past pathogen exposure. Across approximately 400 genotyped donors of the cohort, an average of about 240,000 unique TCR beta nucleotide sequences per donor were sequenced, and 15% to 20% of those sequences were non-productive. In an earlier analysis of around 540 of the donors, high-throughput TCR beta sequencing was used to judge whether each TCR beta V gene segment behaved as functional or pseudogenic. The study used immunosequencing to profile the T cell repertoires of approximately 640 subjects and linked those repertoires to cytomegalovirus serostatus. Of the roughly 400 genotyped donors, around 81% fell in the genetic ancestry cluster associated with self-reported Caucasian donors. To study patterns of TCR occurrence, a later analysis re-analyzed previously published TCR beta repertoires from several hundred donors and added high-resolution HLA genotyping. Both class I and class II loci were covered by HLA typing, at four-digit resolution. A separate validation cohort of about 110 different subjects was used in addition to the roughly 670-subject first cohort. Alongside the repertoire data, information on donor age, sex, ethnicity and CMV serostatus was compiled. Because of strong linkage in the cohort, four to six DR-DQ haplotypes were treated as single units for association and clustering. Roughly 290 gigabases of sequencing data and roughly 80 million unique TCR sequences made up an early release that covered roughly 670 HLA-typed donors. High-throughput TCR immunosequencing, statistical association of individual TCRs with disease status, and machine learning were combined to predict cytomegalovirus infection status. Typing coverage differed by locus: A, B, C, DRB1 and DQB1 were typed in roughly 620-630 donors, DQA1 in approximately 520, DPA1 in some 610, and DPB1 in roughly 450.

General conclusions and limits of the study: In a later analysis, HLA-associated TCR beta chains showed more clonal expansion and lower generation probabilities than non-associated chains that were equally common. Strong co-occurrence of HLA alleles, especially DR and DQ, made assigning TCR associations to individual alleles difficult. In a later analysis, some 18,000 TCR beta sequences were associated with specific HLA alleles at a false discovery rate of 0.05. The authors suggested that the approach could potentially be extended to other disease states and immunological phenotypes. Several of the top co-occurrence clusters appeared to be linked to parvovirus B19, influenza, CMV and Epstein-Barr virus, according to a later analysis. Because the 87-base-pair reads could not distinguish some IMGT-functional V segments, including TRBV6-2 and TRBV6-3, those segments were excluded. Immune exposure information for the cohort was limited to CMV serostatus. Because HLA typing was missing for some donors at each locus, association tests included only the typed subset. A further reported finding was that TCR beta sequences accurately predicted the HLA-A and HLA-B alleles for most subjects in the first cohort. The study gave a list of more than 150 TCR beta chains associated with cytomegalovirus. A cluster of highly shared sequence variants was judged likely to be a technical artifact of the sequencing pipeline. In this cohort, only TCR beta chains were sequenced, and detectable features were limited by the absence of alpha or paired-chain data. In a later analysis, the rate of TCR association differed among HLA loci, with DRB1 alleles having the most associated TCRs and HLA-C alleles having the fewest. Linkage disequilibrium might explain the correlated functional status among segregating V segments, but an unknown experimental factor could not be ruled out. According to a later genetic analysis, donors in an Asian-associated ancestry cluster had fewer N-insertions in productive TCRs than the approximately 650-donor mean. In a later genetic analysis, a missense DCLRE1C variant was associated with V-gene and J-gene trimming of TCR beta chains, and the association was replicated in an independent cohort. Most TCR sequences were seen in very few donors, while some public TCRs were found in many individuals. A few of the identified cytomegalovirus-associated TCR beta chains were confirmed in vitro to be specific for cytomegalovirus antigens. In an earlier analysis of roughly 500 of the donors, most TCR beta V segments appeared in productive rearrangements about 87% or about 30% of the time, broadly matching IMGT annotations. Roughly uniform sequencing depth across donors was assumed in presence/absence analyses, although this assumption may not hold. Because counts were too low, roughly 17 rarely observed V segments, including chromosome 9 orphons, were left out of the earlier analysis of a few hundred of the donors. The classifier was reported to diagnose cytomegalovirus status with high specificity and sensitivity in both the original cohort and the validation cohort. A later analysis found that most CMV-associated TCR beta chains appeared HLA-restricted, with HLA associations seemingly driven largely by CMV exposure.

The library was generated by the immunoSEQ multiplex PCR assay. The multiplex PCR relied on a mix of 60 forward primers for TCR Vbeta segments and 13 reverse primers for TCR Jbeta segments. A multiplex PCR assay on genomic DNA amplified the CDR3 region of rearranged TCR beta genes. The amplified TCR beta libraries were sequenced on the Illumina HiSeq System as 87-base-pair reads. Under the source paper's analysis protocol: A later analysis counted about 82 million unique TCR beta chains across the 650 to 700 repertoires, and 10 million to 11 million of these chains were shared by at least two donors. A nearest-neighbor algorithm error-corrected the raw reads and collapsed the reads into unique sequences, merging closely related sequences to remove PCR and sequencing errors. To assign V, D and J gene segments, CDR3 sequences were aligned to IMGT reference sequences. For a sequence to be retained, a match of at least six nucleotides to both a V gene segment and a J gene segment was required. Rearrangements were called productive when the CDR3 lacked stop codons and stayed in frame with V and J; all others were non-productive. Following IMGT convention, CDR3 was defined as the stretch from the second conserved V-encoded cysteine to the conserved J-encoded phenylalanine. In an earlier analysis of 587 of the donors, sequences lacking an unambiguous match to a single V gene segment were excluded. An earlier analysis of 450 to 650 of the donors called V segments functional above 56.7% productive rearrangements and segregating when the between-donor standard deviation exceeded 5%. A statistical classification framework was built to diagnose cytomegalovirus status from the catalog of TCR beta chain sequences. A later analysis assigned V and J genes by comparing TCR nucleotide sequences with IMGT/GENE-DB human TR gene sequences. The TCRdist pipeline was used in a later analysis to assign CDR3 sequences and most-parsimonious VDJ recombination scenarios. A later analysis defined each TCR beta chain by its CDR3 amino acid sequence plus V-gene family, and excluded reads lacking a unique V-gene family. A later analysis removed 592 highly shared, low-generation-probability nucleotide sequences to deal with suspected cross-contamination and a sequencing artifact. For each public chain, a later analysis derived a clonal expansion index from normalized ranks of inferred template counts within each repertoire. In a later analysis, generation probabilities were computed using a VDJ recombination model fitted to out-of-frame rearrangements, and the results were checked against IGoR. A later analysis scored TCR-TCR, TCR-HLA and TCR-CMV co-occurrence with hypergeometric tests, applying a repertoire-size bias correction to TCR pairs. In a later analysis, false discovery rates were estimated by permuting HLA or CMV assignments 20 times. In a later analysis, co-occurring TCRs were grouped using DBSCAN, with TCRdist sequence similarity added in when clustering inside HLA-allele-positive subsets. Repertoires with fewer than 30,000 or more than 120,000 public chains, plus five repertoires with anomalous nucleotide sharing, were excluded from co-occurrence clustering. The immuneACCESS repertoire file appears here via TCRdb, limited to in-frame rearrangements. These files lack a portion of the clones; in checked studies, under half of the deficit traces to unresolved V genes, and the cause of the others is not known. The V and J calls and clone size were taken over from that table, and D and trimming were inferred from the DNA. The sample includes around 150,000 clones, with around 83% observed a single time. Of the sample, 7% to 9% is held by the ten largest clones.

The cohort comprised under 700 healthy bone marrow donors. Cohort members were all nominally healthy when sampled, although unrecorded immune exposures were likely present. The donor tested CMV seropositive, placing the donor among the 250 to 350 seropositive members of the cohort. A peripheral blood sample was collected from each donor, and TCR beta sequencing was performed on peripheral blood mononuclear cells. Genomic DNA was extracted from the blood cell samples with the Qiagen DNeasy Blood Extraction Kit. The CDR3 measures 13 amino acids from cysteine to phenylalanine. Only the CDR3 DNA stays, 39 bases, in frame from base 1. The junction carries 8 bases between V and J, which are trimmed by 3 bases and 5 bases respectively. The germline V gene provides CDR1 ENHRY and CDR2 SYGVKD. This clone came up once. Its target antigen remains unknown. No base quality information exists; no much larger clone differs at one position.

This sequence originates from a male donor in good health and CMV-seropositive. The chain is made from TRBV10-3 and TRBJ1-5, with the D gene not clear enough to name. Sequencing was carried out using PBMCs. The CDR3 loop reads CAISEMEHQPQHF. The nucleotide sequence reads TGTGCCATCAGTGAAATGGAGCATCAGCCCCAGCATTTT.